This T cell receptor (beta chain) was retrieved from a study of blood T cell repertoires in COVID-19. Study in general: Both acute and convalescent COVID-19 samples were obtained from the United States, Italy and Spain. Sources were T cells, B-cell-depleted T cells, or PBMCs; the material itself was cDNA or gDNA.

CDR1 LNHDA and CDR2 SQIVND come from the germline V gene (reference sequence). CDR3 size: 11 residues. The ends were cut back, 6 bases at V and 8 bases at J, with 9 bases in the middle. Original methodology: Nucleated cell counts were estimated from reference gene primer amplification. Clones were sequenced by immunoSEQ multiplex PCR, and TCRdb holds only the in-frame ones, with some missing. The V and J calls and the clone size are those of that table, but D and trimming were determined from the DNA. The table has 120,000 or so clones, more than 70% seen once; the top ten hold approximately 1.1%. This clonotype was sampled from a woman over 75 with acute or convalescent COVID-19. This sequence joins TRBV19 and TRBJ2-3; unclear D gene. Sequenced: peripheral blood. In DNA form, the CDR3 reads TGTGCCAGTAGCAGAGCGCGTACGCAGTATTTT. This encodes CASSRARTQYF.